One sample yielded the 19 T cell receptor beta chains listed below, sequenced in a study of cytomegalovirus exposure and HLA in healthy donors. With 60 Vbeta and 13 Jbeta primers, the PCR was carried out. Measured with immunoSEQ multiplex PCR; TCRdb has only the in-frame clones, and not every one. The profile covers about 150,000 clones, with around 80% appearing a single time and around 7.3% taken by the ten largest. Specimen: PBMCs. These receptors came from a man aged 30 to 45 in good health and CMV-seropositive.

CDR3 DNA sequence: TGTGCCAGCAGCTTGGACGGGACTAGCGGTTACAATGAGCAGTTCTTC. The encoded protein is CASSLDGTSGYNEQFF. The gene calls are TRBV5-4 and TRBJ2-1, with TRBD2 identical over 11 bases. Germline assignment: CDR1 SGHNT and CDR2 YYREEE (reference sequence). J was trimmed by 4 bases and V by 0 bases; bases with no gene match: 3. The CDR3 spans 16 residues. Together with reference TRBV5-4 and TRBJ2-1, the CDR3 gives the full variable domain: ETGVTQSPTHLIKTRGQQVTLRCSSQSGHNTVSWYQQALGQGPQFIFQYYREEENGRGNFPPRFSGLQFPNYSSELNVNALELDDSALYLCASSLDGTSGYNEQFFGPGTRLTVL.

Remarks on this clone: This sample also contains other DNA sequences that code for the same CDR3. This chain joins TRBV18 and TRBJ1-1, with D unclear. Germline V gene lookup returns CDR1 KGHSH and CDR2 LQKENI. The length of the CDR3 is 15 residues. V shed 2 bases and J shed 0 bases, with 10 bases lying between them. The CDR3 sequence: CASSPSVAVNTEAFF. The CDR3 region has the DNA TGTGCCAGCTCACCATCCGTTGCAGTGAACACTGAAGCTTTCTTT.

This sequence joins TRBV11-2 and TRBJ2-5, with no clear D. The length of the CDR3 is 13 residues. The ends were cut back, 4 bases at V and 2 bases at J, with 8 bases in the middle. Germline CDR1 and CDR2: SGHAT and FQNNGV. DNA for the CDR3: TGTGCCAGCAGCTCTGCGCGGCAAGAGACCCAGTACTTC. It encodes CASSSARQETQYF. The whole variable domain, remainder taken from reference TRBV11-2 and TRBJ2-5, is EAGVAQSPRYKIIEKRQSVAFWCNPISGHATLYWYQQILGQGPKLLIQFQNNGVVDDSQLPKDRFSAERLKGVDSTLKIQPAKLEDSAVYLCASSSARQETQYFGPGTRLLVL.

This clone was seen once. The gene calls are TRBV7-2 and TRBJ2-7, with TRBD1 identical over 10 bases. The CDR3 length is 16 residues. V lost 5 bases, J lost 2 bases, and 9 bases stayed unmatched. In germline, CDR1 is SGHTA, CDR2 FQGNSA. This CDR3 reads CASSVLTGGGPYEQYF. The CDR3, as DNA: TGTGCCAGCAGCGTCCTGACAGGGGGCGGGCCCTACGAGCAGTACTTC.

This sequence joins TRBV4-1 and TRBJ2-7; 7 bases fit TRBD1. The CDR3 has 15 amino acids. Trimming took 4 bases from V and 0 from J; bases not matched to a gene: 6. Germline CDR1 MGHRA, CDR2 YSYEKL. CDR3 sequence (DNA): TGCGCCAGCAGCCGAGGGACAGCCCCCTCCTACGAGCAGTACTTC. Protein product: CASSRGTAPSYEQYF.

A few counts support this clone. A read error may produce the germline difference seen at one junction end. The chain is built from TRBV7-9 and TRBJ2-7; 7 positions agree with TRBD2. CDR1 and CDR2 (germline): SEHNR, FQNEAQ (reference sequence). This CDR3 is built from 16 residues. CDR3 sequence: CSSSPSTSQIGYEQYF. The CDR3 nucleotides are TGTTCCAGCAGCCCTTCGACTAGCCAGATAGGCTACGAGCAGTACTTC.

V usage is TRBV7-8 and J usage is TRBJ2-5, with 10 nucleotides matching TRBD2. The CDR3 sequence is 14 residues long. V shed 5 bases and J 3 bases; nucleotides not matched to a gene: 3. Per germline, CDR1 SGHVS and CDR2 FQNEAQ. The CDR3 here is CASSNGLAEETQYF. CDR3 coding DNA: TGTGCCAGCAGCAACGGACTAGCGGAAGAGACCCAGTACTTC.

The chain combines TRBV7-9 with TRBJ1-6; 7 bases match TRBD1. The V gene's germline CDR1 is SEHNR and CDR2 FQNEAQ (reference sequence). This CDR3 spans 15 amino acids. With V trimmed by 1 base and J by 10 bases, 7 bases remained unmatched. In nucleotides, the CDR3 is TGTGCCAGCAGCTTAGGCCAGGGGGGCGGGTCACCCCTCCACTTT. Its protein product is CASSLGQGGGSPLHF.

J is TRBJ2-7 and V is TRBV18; D is possibly TRBD1 (5 bases). CDR1 is KGHSH, CDR2 LQKENI, per germline. The CDR3 spans 14 residues. The V end was cut by 3 bases, the J end by 2 bases, with 11 bases between. CDR3 bases: TGTGCCAGCTCACCTTCCAGACAGACCTACGAGCAGTACTTC. It codes for CASSPSRQTYEQYF.

This clone turned up a few times. The V and J genes are TRBV5-1 and TRBJ1-2; 8 bases are a match to TRBD1. The CDR3 is made up of 15 amino acids. Germline V gives CDR1 SGHRS, CDR2 YFSETQ. Unmatched junction bases numbered 5, after V lost 0 bases and J lost 4 bases. The CDR3 nucleotides are TGCGCCAGCAGCTTGGCCCGGCAGGGGGCCTATGGCTACACCTTC. Protein sequence: CASSLARQGAYGYTF.

The rearrangement joins TRBV6-4 to TRBJ2-1; TRBD2 matches 12 bases. V was clipped by 2 bases and J by 6 bases; unmatched bases: 5. The CDR3 totals 16 residues. Germline V gene lookup returns CDR1 MRHNA and CDR2 SNTAGT. CDR3 loop: CASSDRASGGANEQFF. The CDR3 coding sequence is TGTGCCAGCAGTGACCGGGCTAGCGGGGGGGCCAATGAGCAGTTCTTC.

The CDR3 sequence: CASSLDRASNQPQHF. The CDR3, as DNA: TGTGCCAGCTCACTGGACAGGGCTAGCAATCAGCCCCAGCATTTT. This chain connects TRBV18 to TRBJ1-5; 8 nucleotides agree with TRBD1. Germline CDR1 KGHSH, CDR2 LQKENI. V shed 4 bases and J 0 bases; nucleotides not matched to a gene: 2. The CDR3 has 15 amino acids. Variable domain in full (rest from reference TRBV18 and TRBJ1-5): NAGVMQNPRHLVRRRGQEARLRCSPMKGHSHVYWYRQLPEEGLKFMVYLQKENIIDESGMPKERFSAEFPKEGPSILRIQQVVRGDSAAYFCASSLDRASNQPQHFGDGTRLSIL.

This chain links TRBV6-1 with TRBJ1-5; D remains ambiguous. Germline CDR1 reads MNHNS; CDR2 reads SASEGT. CDR3 length equals 14 residues. Trimming cost V 5 bases and J 0 bases, with 8 bases left between them. The CDR3 DNA is TGTGCCAGCAGTAAACAGAATAGCAATCAGCCCCAGCATTTT. Translation gives CASSKQNSNQPQHF.

The gene calls are TRBV19 and TRBJ1-2, with a weak D call TRBD1 (6 bases). The CDR3 has 17 amino acids. CDR1 and CDR2 from the germline V gene are LNHDA and SQIVND (reference sequence). V was pared by 0 bases and J by 0 bases, with 14 bases between. CDR3 residues: CASSIDRRTEPNYGYTF. CDR3 nucleotides: TGTGCCAGTAGTATAGATCGTAGGACAGAACCTAACTATGGCTACACCTTC.

The chain links TRBV27 to TRBJ1-2; a possible D gene is TRBD1 (6 bases). The CDR3 totals 12 residues. Germline lookup yields CDR1 MNHEY and CDR2 SMNVEV (reference sequence). Trimming pared 7 bases from V and 8 bases from J, leaving 14 bases between. The CDR3 bases are TGTGCCAGCAACTCGAAAGGGGGAGGCTACACCTTC. Its protein product is CASNSKGGGYTF.

This chain connects TRBV25-1 to TRBJ2-7; D is uncertain. The CDR3 is 14 residues long. With 4 bases removed from V and 5 bases from J, the gap between germline ends came to 15 bases. Germline CDR1 is MGHDK and CDR2 is SYGVNS. CDR3 in DNA: TGTGCCAGCAGTGGTAATCGAGACAATCACGAGCAGTACTTC. Protein: CASSGNRDNHEQYF.

As to this clone: The same CDR3 also results from other DNA sequences found in this sample. V usage is TRBV27 and J usage is TRBJ1-2; D is perhaps TRBD1 (6 bases). This CDR3 contains 15 residues. CDR1 is MNHEY, CDR2 SMNVEV, per germline (reference sequence). Trimming cost V 6 bases and J 2 bases, with 16 bases left between them. CDR3 residues: CASSPYREFNYGYTF. CDR3 in DNA: TGTGCCAGCAGCCCATACAGGGAGTTCAACTATGGCTACACCTTC.

The gene calls are TRBV7-9 and TRBJ2-2, with D tentatively TRBD2 (6 bases). CDR1 SEHNR and CDR2 FQNEAQ come from the germline V gene (reference sequence). Trimming removed 5 bases from V and 8 bases from J, with 9 bases in between. CDR3 length: 12 residues. The CDR3 nucleotides are TGTGCCAGCAGCCTCCGGGGGGGGGAGCTGTTTTTT. Its translation is CASSLRGGELFF.

The rearrangement uses TRBV7-2 and TRBJ1-4; D is perhaps TRBD1 (5 bases). The germline CDR1 and CDR2 sequences are SGHTA and FQGNSA. This CDR3 is 15 amino acids long. The V end was cut by 5 bases, the J end by 4 bases, with 14 bases between. The CDR3 region is CASSPQTTVNEKLFF. As DNA, the CDR3 is TGTGCCAGCAGCCCACAAACGACAGTTAATGAAAAACTGTTTTTT. Based on the CDR3 plus reference TRBV7-2 and TRBJ1-4, the full variable domain is GAGVSQSPSNKVTEKGKDVELRCDPISGHTALYWYRQSLGQGLEFLIYFQGNSAPDKSGLPSDRFSAERTGGSVSTLTIQRTQQEDSAVYLCASSPQTTVNEKLFFGSGTQLSVL.